The 32 T cell receptor beta chains reported below all come from one sample, sequenced in a study of beta chain features in type 1 diabetes. Broader study findings: Researchers report that Type 1 diabetes patients had moderately but significantly shorter TCRB CDR3s across all four CD4+ subsets.

All of the isolated RNA was reverse transcribed, so expressed TCRB transcripts were sequenced. Some clones are missing from TCRdb's copy, which holds only in-frame ones; the method was immunoSEQ multiplex PCR. This sample yields tens of thousands of clones, of which approximately 60% are seen a single time; around 1.8% belongs to the top ten. Their specific antigens are unknown. The sequencing sample was made of Tregs from blood. These TCRs come from a man aged 25-40 years with type 1 diabetes. Some clones in this sample may be carry-over from other donors' samples.

This clone was seen a few times. The chain carries TRBV7-9 and TRBJ2-6; TRBD1 matches 8 bases. The CDR3 totals 16 residues. Germline loops: CDR1 SEHNR, CDR2 FQNEAQ (reference sequence). V was clipped by 1 base and J by 4 bases; unmatched bases: 3. CDR3 in amino acids: CASSLGTGTGANVLTF. The DNA of the CDR3 is TGTGCCAGCAGCTTAGGGACAGGGACCGGGGCCAACGTCCTGACTTTC.

V and J are TRBV7-9 and TRBJ1-5; 7 bases agree with TRBD1. The trim removed 3 bases at V and 5 bases at J, leaving 1 base unmatched. This CDR3 has 13 residues. CDR1 is SEHNR and CDR2 is FQNEAQ in the germline V gene (reference sequence). CDR3 in amino acids: CASSFGQDQPQHF. CDR3 sequence (DNA): TGTGCCAGCAGCTTTGGACAGGATCAGCCCCAGCATTTT.

The chain uses TRBV10-3 and TRBJ1-3, with unresolved D. V was trimmed by 6 bases and J by 0 bases, leaving 6 bases between them. The CDR3 has 13 residues. Germline V CDR1 and CDR2: ENHRY, SYGVKD. The CDR3 sequence: CAIRDSSGNTIYF. The CDR3 DNA reads as TGTGCCATCAGGGACTCCTCTGGAAACACCATATATTTT.

The chain combines TRBV7-9 with TRBJ2-1; D perhaps matches TRBD1 (6 bases). The V and J ends lost 2 bases and 7 bases respectively, with 15 bases between them. Germline V gene lookup returns CDR1 SEHNR and CDR2 FQNEAQ (reference sequence). There are 15 residues in the CDR3. The DNA for the CDR3 is TGTGCCAGCAGCTTACAGGGGTCCTCGCGAAATGAGCAGTTCTTC. Translating it yields CASSLQGSSRNEQFF.

The chain is built from TRBV6-5 and TRBJ2-3; no clear D. In germline, CDR1 is MNHEY, CDR2 SVGAGI. V lost 6 bases and J lost 5, with 9 bases in between. CDR3 length equals 12 residues. The CDR3 DNA reads as TGTGCCAGCAGCCGACGAGGAGATACGCAGTATTTT. Its translation: CASSRRGDTQYF.

This clone was counted only a few times. The V call is TRBV25-1, the J call TRBJ1-2; tentative D call: TRBD1 (5 bases). V lost 9 bases and J lost 4, with 12 bases in between. The CDR3 runs 12 residues. Germline V gene sequence: CDR1 MGHDK, CDR2 SYGVNS. CDR3 loop: CASSDSFYGYTF. In DNA form, the CDR3 reads TGTGCCAGTTCCGACAGCTTCTATGGCTACACCTTC.

This clone was found a few times. The chain couples TRBV6-5 to TRBJ1-2, with D maybe TRBD1 (5 bases). V shed 5 bases and J shed 8 bases, with 15 bases lying between them. The CDR3 length is 13 residues. Germline CDR1 and CDR2: MNHEY and SVGAGI. The CDR3 is CASSRVGGSGYTF. The DNA for the CDR3 is TGTGCCAGCAGTAGGGTCGGGGGATCGGGCTACACCTTC.

This clone has only a few counts. The chain has TRBV7-9 and TRBJ2-7, with TRBD2 matching over 9 bases. Trimming took 5 bases from V and 7 from J; bases not matched to a gene: 9. The germline CDR1 and CDR2 sequences are SEHNR and FQNEAQ (reference sequence). The CDR3 loop spans 14 amino acids. CDR3 bases: TGTGCCAGCAGCCTTCCGGGGACTAGCCCTGAGCAGTACTTC. Encoded protein: CASSLPGTSPEQYF.

This clone rates as medium-sized. The chain carries TRBV7-9 and TRBJ1-3; 8 positions match TRBD1. The germline CDR1 and CDR2 sequences are SEHNR and FQNEAQ (reference sequence). The V and J ends lost 8 bases and 5 bases, in that order; junction bases with no gene match: 8. CDR3 size: 14 residues. The CDR3, as DNA: TGTGCCAGCGGGACAGGCACCACCCGAAACACCATATATTTT. Translating it yields CASGTGTTRNTIYF.

This clone was counted a few times. The gene calls are TRBV6-6 and TRBJ2-4; D may be TRBD1 (6 bases). V gave up 4 bases and J gave up 8 bases, with 12 bases separating them. The CDR3 covers 13 residues. Germline V lookup: CDR1 MNHNY, CDR2 SVGAGI (reference sequence). The CDR3 here is CASSLRGSDIQYF. DNA of the CDR3: TGTGCCAGCAGTTTAAGGGGGAGCGACATTCAGTACTTC.

This chain's CDR3 is CASSTTRGNEQFF. The CDR3 nucleotides read TGTGCCAGCAGCACCACCAGGGGGAATGAGCAGTTCTTC. The chain carries TRBV7-2 and TRBJ2-1; 7 nucleotides align to TRBD1. Germline V gives CDR1 SGHTA, CDR2 FQGNSA. The CDR3 is 13 amino acids. V shed 5 bases, J shed 7 bases, and the junction held 5 bases outside the gene matches.

The chain couples TRBV7-2 to TRBJ2-5; 9 bases align to TRBD2. Germline CDR1 reads SGHTA; CDR2 reads FQGNSA. This CDR3 spans 15 amino acids. V trimming: 4 bases; J trimming: 3 bases; junction bases outside the gene matches: 6. The CDR3 DNA follows: TGTGCCAGCAGCTCCAGCGGGGGGCGGAAAGAGACCCAGTACTTC. It is translated as CASSSSGGRKETQYF.

The rearrangement links TRBV6-5 to TRBJ2-1, with 11 bases aligning to TRBD2. J was trimmed by 4 bases and V by 8 bases; bases with no gene match: 7. The CDR3 sequence is 15 residues long. Germline V gene sequence: CDR1 MNHEY, CDR2 SVGAGI. For the CDR3, the DNA is TGTGCCAGCTGCCCCGGGACTAGCGGTTACAATGAGCAGTTCTTC. It yields the protein CASCPGTSGYNEQFF.

As regards this clone: At one of its ends the junction is not consistent with the germline gene, which may arise from a read error. Other DNA variants within this sample encode the same CDR3. The chain uses TRBV7-2 and TRBJ2-3; perhaps TRBD2 as D (6 bases). Per germline, CDR1 SGHTA and CDR2 FQGNSA. This CDR3 has 16 amino acids. The CDR3 nucleotides are TGCGCCAGCAGCTTATCCAGCGGGCACTACACAGATACGCAGTATTTT. Protein: CASSLSSGHYTDTQYF. The full variable domain, its missing parts supplied by reference TRBV7-2 and TRBJ2-3, is GAGVSQSPSNKVTEKGKDVELRCDPISGHTALYWYRQSLGQGLEFLIYFQGNSAPDKSGLPSDRFSAERTGGSVSTLTIQRTQQEDSAVYLCASSLSSGHYTDTQYFGPGTRLTVL.

J is TRBJ2-7 and V is TRBV7-2, with 10 bases fitting TRBD2. Trimming cost V 6 bases and J 7 bases; bases outside gene matches: 12. The CDR3 is made up of 15 amino acids. Germline CDR1 is SGHTA and CDR2 is FQGNSA. CDR3: CASSFPSGGALEQYF. The DNA for the CDR3 is TGTGCCAGCAGTTTCCCCAGCGGGGGGGCTTTAGAGCAGTACTTC.

This clone turned up a few times. The rearrangement links TRBV27 to TRBJ2-7; D is uncertain. Germline V gives CDR1 MNHEY, CDR2 SMNVEV (reference sequence). V gave up 4 bases and J gave up 2 bases, with 9 bases separating them. There are 13 residues in the CDR3. The CDR3 DNA reads as TGTGCCAGCAGTTCGCCCACACCCTACGAGCAGTACTTC. Its protein is CASSSPTPYEQYF.

The rearrangement links TRBV9 to TRBJ2-3; D unresolved. This CDR3 spans 12 amino acids. Trimming took 4 bases from V and 6 from J, leaving 9 bases between them. Germline assignment: CDR1 SGDLS and CDR2 YYNGEE. The CDR3 DNA reads TGTGCCAGCAGCCATTCCATGGATACGCAGTATTTT. It specifies CASSHSMDTQYF.

V gene TRBV15 combines with J gene TRBJ1-3, with TRBD1 matching 7 bases. Germline lookup yields CDR1 LNHNV and CDR2 YYDKDF (reference sequence). The CDR3 has 16 amino acids. V was clipped by 0 bases and J by 9 bases; unmatched bases: 11. Here the CDR3 reads CATSRDRSRGHGTIYF. The CDR3 DNA is TGTGCCACCAGCAGAGATCGGTCAAGGGGGCATGGCACCATATATTTT.

J is TRBJ1-6 and V is TRBV6-1; TRBD1 agrees at 7 bases. Trimming removed 8 bases from V and 7 bases from J; junction bases left unmatched: 8. Germline assignment: CDR1 MNHNS and CDR2 SASEGT. This CDR3 comprises 14 residues. The CDR3 DNA follows: TGTGCCAGCGTGTCGGGACAGACGAATTCACCCCTCCACTTT. Translating it yields CASVSGQTNSPLHF.

The V and J genes are TRBV6-1 and TRBJ1-6; D gene unclear. V was clipped by 5 bases and J by 8 bases, with 16 bases between them. CDR1 and CDR2 from the germline V gene are MNHNS and SASEGT. The CDR3 is made up of 15 amino acids. The CDR3 DNA is TGTGCCAGCAGTTCAACTACCGAGCGGGATTCACCCCTCCACTTT. This codes for CASSSTTERDSPLHF.

This clone has a handful of counts. The CDR3 DNA sequence: TGTGCCAGCAGCGTAGAAGCGGGACTCGCGTCCTACGAGCAGTACTTC. Translated, it gives CASSVEAGLASYEQYF. The chain employs TRBV7-2 and TRBJ2-7; 7 bases are shared with TRBD2. Unmatched junction bases numbered 11, after V lost 5 bases and J lost 1 base. The CDR3 totals 16 residues. Looked up from germline, CDR1 is SGHTA and CDR2 is FQGNSA.

The rearrangement joins TRBV29-1 to TRBJ1-4; maybe TRBD1 (6 bases). CDR3 length: 14 amino acids. The germline V gene encodes CDR1 SQVTM and CDR2 ANQGSEA. The ends were cut back, 7 bases at V and 8 bases at J, with 20 bases in the middle. CDR3 sequence: CSAQIGGGREKLFF. The CDR3 DNA is TGCAGCGCCCAAATCGGCGGGGGGCGGGAAAAACTGTTTTTT.

This chain joins TRBV6-5 and TRBJ2-5; the D is unclear. V lost 2 bases, J lost 7 bases, and 14 bases lay in between. This CDR3 has 14 residues. Per germline, CDR1 MNHEY and CDR2 SVGAGI. The CDR3 DNA reads TGTGCCAGCAGTTACATTTACTCACGAGGGACCCAGTACTTC. Protein sequence: CASSYIYSRGTQYF.

This rearrangement joins TRBV18 to TRBJ2-7, with D perhaps matching TRBD1 (6 bases). The V gene's germline CDR1 is KGHSH and CDR2 LQKENI. The CDR3 is 13 amino acids. Between the trimmed V and J ends, which lost 6 bases and 3 bases, there was a span of 12 bases. Here the CDR3 DNA reads TGTGCCAGCTCCCCCGGGACAAACTACGAGCAGTACTTC. Translating it yields CASSPGTNYEQYF. Based on the CDR3 plus reference TRBV18 and TRBJ2-7, the full variable domain is NAGVMQNPRHLVRRRGQEARLRCSPMKGHSHVYWYRQLPEEGLKFMVYLQKENIIDESGMPKERFSAEFPKEGPSILRIQQVVRGDSAAYFCASSPGTNYEQYFGPGTRLTVT.

This clone was seen just once. The chain links TRBV6-6 to TRBJ2-5, with D maybe TRBD1 (6 bases). Germline assignment: CDR1 MNHNY and CDR2 SVGAGI (reference sequence). Trimming took 2 bases from V and 0 from J, leaving 10 bases between them. There are 15 residues in the CDR3. CDR3 DNA: TGTGCCAGCAGTTACCCCAACAGGGACCAAGAGACCCAGTACTTC. It encodes CASSYPNRDQETQYF.

The rearrangement joins TRBV7-8 to TRBJ2-5; perhaps TRBD1 as D (6 bases). Trimming took 1 base from V and 3 from J, leaving 6 bases between them. The CDR3 consists of 13 residues. CDR1 is SGHVS, CDR2 FQNEAQ, per germline. The CDR3 DNA reads as TGTGCCAGCAGCTTAGGGACAGAAGAGACCCAGTACTTC. Residues: CASSLGTEETQYF.

This rearrangement joins TRBV30 to TRBJ1-3, with 9 bases lining up with TRBD1. Germline V gene sequence: CDR1 GTSNPN, CDR2 SVGIG (reference sequence). Trimming took 7 bases from V and 11 from J; bases not matched to a gene: 9. This CDR3 is built from 12 residues. The CDR3, as DNA: TGTGCCTTCGGACAGGGGTCTGCCTCCATATATTTT. This codes for CAFGQGSASIYF.

This clone was counted a single time. This chain links TRBV19 with TRBJ1-1, with D unresolved. The CDR3 contains 13 residues. Between the trimmed V and J ends, which lost 7 bases and 1 base, there was a span of 10 bases. Germline loops: CDR1 LNHDA, CDR2 SQIVND (reference sequence). As DNA, the CDR3 is TGTGCCAGTATGATCCGGGGGAACACTGAAGCTTTCTTT. Translating it yields CASMIRGNTEAFF.

The chain carries TRBV5-4 and TRBJ2-7; perhaps TRBD1 as D (6 bases). This CDR3 region has 13 residues. Germline loops: CDR1 SGHNT, CDR2 YYREEE (reference sequence). Trimming stripped 4 bases from V and 5 bases from J, with 13 bases between. The CDR3 nucleotides read TGTGCCAGCAGCCGCTGGACAGTCGACGAGCAGTACTTC. This encodes CASSRWTVDEQYF. The full variable domain, in which reference TRBV5-4 and TRBJ2-7 provide the parts outside the CDR3, is ETGVTQSPTHLIKTRGQQVTLRCSSQSGHNTVSWYQQALGQGPQFIFQYYREEENGRGNFPPRFSGLQFPNYSSELNVNALELDDSALYLCASSRWTVDEQYFGPGTRLTVT.

The V and J genes are TRBV6-6 and TRBJ1-1; the D is unclear. V gave up 0 bases and J gave up 1 base, with 9 bases separating them. This CDR3 spans 15 amino acids. Germline V gives CDR1 MNHNY, CDR2 SVGAGI (reference sequence). The chain's CDR3 is CASSYSTRGNTEAFF. CDR3 bases: TGTGCCAGCAGTTACTCGACACGTGGGAACACTGAAGCTTTCTTT.

The chain is built from TRBV6-6 and TRBJ2-7; possible D gene TRBD1, 5 bases. The CDR3 covers 15 residues. Between the trimmed V and J ends, which lost 2 bases and 3 bases, there was a span of 14 bases. Germline values: CDR1 MNHNY, CDR2 SVGAGI (reference sequence). This CDR3 reads CASSYKGRVFYEQYF. As DNA, the CDR3 is TGTGCCAGCAGTTACAAGGGGCGAGTTTTCTACGAGCAGTACTTC.

The rearrangement uses TRBV11-1 and TRBJ2-2; D unresolved. CDR1 is SGHAT, CDR2 FQDESV, per germline (reference sequence). This CDR3 contains 14 residues. The ends were cut back, 6 bases at V and 3 bases at J, with 11 bases in the middle. CDR3 amino acids: CASSPRRDTGELFF. CDR3 in DNA: TGTGCCAGCAGTCCTCGACGGGACACCGGGGAGCTGTTTTTT.